The T cell receptor (beta chain) under discussion was sequenced for a study of memory CD4+ T cells and cytomegalovirus serostatus. Points from the study as a whole: Median bootstrapped AUC for CMV status was approximately 0.95 originally, less than 0.92 US-trained.

Trimming took 0 bases from V and 4 from J, leaving 9 bases between them. This CDR3 spans 15 amino acids. Looked up from germline, CDR1 is LNHNV and CDR2 is YYDKDF (reference sequence). The assay was immunoSEQ multiplex PCR, and TCRdb's table has in-frame clones only and misses some. The table has tens of thousands of clones, over 70% seen once. The sort gate was single viable CD3+CD4+CD8-CD45RO+ cells for memory CD4+ T cells. This clone was seen a handful of times. Its cognate antigen is unknown. The TCR was taken from an adult in good health and CMV-seronegative. This chain connects TRBV15 to TRBJ2-2; the D call may be TRBD1 or TRBD2 (6 bases each). The sequencing input was memory CD4+ T cells from blood. Here the CDR3 DNA reads TGTGCCACCAGCAGAGACGGGGGCCTCACCGGGGAGCTGTTTTTT. Protein: CATSRDGGLTGELFF.